This is a list of T cell receptor beta chains from one sample in a study of vaccination and CD4 T cells after COVID-19. TCRdb independently ran MiXCR on the PCR reads; one entry per CDR3 protein. This sample has several thousand distinct CDR3 sequences, with about 37% found just once. The antigens of these receptors remain unknown. Material for sequencing was CD4+ T cells from blood, cultured in vitro. The receptors were sampled from a human donor in good health. Each CDR3 is given with its conserved first and last residue. Fields, in order: V gene, clone size, J gene, D gene, CDR3 DNA, CDR3 protein. D genes are given only for firm matches. Clone size is stated in some rows and not others, as once, few, many or a class when expanded.

V: TRBV12-3/TRBV12-4
size: few
J: TRBJ1-5
D: .
DNA: TGTGCCAGCAGTGACGGTTATCAGCCCCAGCATTTT
CDR3: CASSDGYQPQHF

V: TRBV27
size: .
J: TRBJ1-2
D: TRBD1
DNA: TGTGCCAGCAGCTCGCTAGGGGGCTCCTATGGCTACACCTTC
CDR3: CASSSLGGSYGYTF

V: TRBV7-3
size: .
J: TRBJ2-1
D: TRBD2
DNA: TGTGCCAGCAGCCTATACCCTAGCGGGGGGTACAATGAGCAGTTCTTC
CDR3: CASSLYPSGGYNEQFF

V: TRBV15
size: .
J: TRBJ2-1
D: .
DNA: TGTGCCACCAGCAGAGATCCAGGGCTAACCTACAATGAGCAGTTCTTC
CDR3: CATSRDPGLTYNEQFF

V: TRBV6-1
size: .
J: TRBJ1-2
D: TRBD1
DNA: TGTGCCAGCAGGCCTCTAGCAGGACAGGGGACCGGCTACACCTTC
CDR3: CASRPLAGQGTGYTF

V: TRBV12-3/TRBV12-4
size: .
J: TRBJ2-7
D: TRBD2
DNA: TGTGCCAGCGGTATGGGACTAGGGAACTACGAGCAGTACTTC
CDR3: CASGMGLGNYEQYF

V: TRBV7-2
size: .
J: TRBJ2-1
D: TRBD2
DNA: TGTGCCAGCAGCTCTAGAGGGACTAGCGGGAATGAGCAGTTCTTC
CDR3: CASSSRGTSGNEQFF

V: TRBV19
size: few
J: TRBJ1-1
D: TRBD1
DNA: TGTGCCAGTTCGACAGGGGCCAACCCTGAAGCTTTCTTT
CDR3: CASSTGANPEAFF

V: TRBV6-1
size: few
J: TRBJ1-2
D: .
DNA: TGTGCCAGCTCTAAGGAGGGCGGCTATGGCTACACCTTC
CDR3: CASSKEGGYGYTF

V: TRBV12-3/TRBV12-4
size: .
J: TRBJ1-1
D: .
DNA: TGTGCCACACTTCTTGGAGATGAAGCTTTCTTT
CDR3: CATLLGDEAFF

V: TRBV11-2
size: few
J: TRBJ1-2
D: .
DNA: TGTGCCAGCAGCTCTAACTATGGCTACACCTTC
CDR3: CASSSNYGYTF

V: TRBV7-9
size: few
J: TRBJ2-3
D: .
DNA: TGTGCCAGCAGCTTAGAGCTAGATACGCAGTATTTT
CDR3: CASSLELDTQYF

V: TRBV6-5
size: .
J: TRBJ2-7
D: .
DNA: TGTGCCAGCAGTTATCTTAACAGGGCCTACGAGCAGTACTTC
CDR3: CASSYLNRAYEQYF

V: TRBV19
size: .
J: TRBJ1-1
D: .
DNA: TGTGCCAGTAGTAGCCGACCAACTCCGAACACTGAAGCTTTCTTT
CDR3: CASSSRPTPNTEAFF

V: TRBV20-1
size: .
J: TRBJ2-1
D: .
DNA: TGCAGTGCTAACGGCATCAACTACAATGAGCAGTTCTTC
CDR3: CSANGINYNEQFF

V: TRBV19
size: medium-sized
J: TRBJ1-1
D: .
DNA: TGTGCCAGTAAGGTCGGGGAGGTGAACACTGAAGCTTTCTTT
CDR3: CASKVGEVNTEAFF

V: TRBV2
size: few
J: TRBJ1-2
D: TRBD1
DNA: TGTGCCAGCAGTGCGACAGGGGGGAACTGGGGCTACACCTTC
CDR3: CASSATGGNWGYTF

V: TRBV6-1
size: few
J: TRBJ2-5
D: .
DNA: TGTGCCAGCAGGGGGCCCCTCCGAGAGACCCAGTACTTC
CDR3: CASRGPLRETQYF

V: TRBV19
size: few
J: TRBJ1-2
D: .
DNA: TGTGCCAGTACCCTTGGGCAAACGGCTAACTATGGCTACACCTTC
CDR3: CASTLGQTANYGYTF

V: TRBV19
size: .
J: TRBJ2-2
D: TRBD1
DNA: TGTGCCAGTAGTATGGGAGACAGGGTCACTGGGGAGCTGTTTTTT
CDR3: CASSMGDRVTGELFF

V: TRBV20-1
size: few
J: TRBJ1-6
D: TRBD1
DNA: TGCAGTGCTGGGACGGGGACAGGGGACGTAAATAATTCACCCCTCCACTTT
CDR3: CSAGTGTGDVNNSPLHF